The rows below give T cell receptor beta chains drawn from one sample of a study of blood T cell repertoires in COVID-19. TCRdb keeps only in-frame clones here, not all; method: immunoSEQ multiplex PCR. The repertoire consists of about 480,000 clones, with 80% to 90% occurring once and the leading ten covering around 0.95%. The material sequenced was peripheral blood. The source is a man aged 18 to 35 with COVID-19, enrolled during active disease. Both conserved end residues are part of each CDR3. Fields, in order: V gene, clone size, D gene, J gene, CDR3 DNA, CDR3 protein. D genes are given only for firm matches. Only part of the rows carry a size: once, few, many, or a class if the clone is expanded.

V: TRBV7-9; size: .; D: .; J: TRBJ2-7; DNA: TGTGCCAGCAGCCCAAGGACAAGTAGCTCCTACGAGCAGTACTTC; CDR3: CASSPRTSSSYEQYF
V: TRBV7-8; size: .; D: TRBD2; J: TRBJ2-1; DNA: TGTGCCAGCAGGTTCGCGGGGGGCTCTTACAACAATGAGCAGTTCTTC; CDR3: CASRFAGGSYNNEQFF
V: TRBV7-9; size: .; D: TRBD2; J: TRBJ2-2; DNA: TGTGCCAGCAGCTTGGGCGGGAGTTACACCGGGGAGCTGTTTTTT; CDR3: CASSLGGSYTGELFF
V: TRBV5-1; size: .; D: TRBD1; J: TRBJ2-7; DNA: TGCGCCAGCAGCGCAGGGACAGGGTTATACGAGCAGTACTTC; CDR3: CASSAGTGLYEQYF
V: TRBV11-2; size: .; D: TRBD2; J: TRBJ2-5; DNA: TGTGCCAGCAGCTTATTCAAACTAGCGGGAGGTGGCGAGACCCAGTACTTC; CDR3: CASSLFKLAGGGETQYF
V: TRBV7-9; size: .; D: TRBD2; J: TRBJ2-4; DNA: TGTGCCAGCAGAACGGGAGGGGTGCAGTACTTC; CDR3: CASRTGGVQYF
V: TRBV9; size: .; D: TRBD2; J: TRBJ2-3; DNA: TGTGCCAGCAGCGTAGCCGGGGGGGGCACAGATACGCAGTATTTT; CDR3: CASSVAGGGTDTQYF
V: TRBV24-1; size: .; D: TRBD2; J: TRBJ2-1; DNA: TGTGCCACCTCCCGGGGGGGAGACTACAATGAGCAGTTCTTC; CDR3: CATSRGGDYNEQFF
V: TRBV7-8; size: .; D: TRBD1; J: TRBJ1-5; DNA: TGTGCCAGCTCGACAGGGAATTTAGTGAGCAATCAGCCCCAGCATTTT; CDR3: CASSTGNLVSNQPQHF
V: TRBV3-1/TRBV3-2; size: .; D: TRBD2; J: TRBJ2-2; DNA: TGTGCCAGCTCCACGGCGGGGGGAGGGGTCACCGGGGAGCTGTTTTTT; CDR3: CASSTAGGGVTGELFF
V: TRBV3-1/TRBV3-2; size: .; D: TRBD1; J: TRBJ1-6; DNA: TGTGCCAGCAGCCCCGGGACAGGGCATTCACCCCTCCACTTT; CDR3: CASSPGTGHSPLHF
V: TRBV19; size: once; D: .; J: TRBJ1-5; DNA: TGTGCCAGTAGCGTGGGGCAGGGTCGGTCCCATCAGCCCCAGCATTTT; CDR3: CASSVGQGRSHQPQHF
V: TRBV11-2; size: .; D: TRBD2; J: TRBJ2-7; DNA: TGTGCCAGCAGCATCGGGACTAGCGGGAGAGGAGAGCAGTACTTC; CDR3: CASSIGTSGRGEQYF
V: TRBV7-9; size: once; D: .; J: TRBJ2-7; DNA: TGTGCCAGCAGCTTACGGGGGGCCGTCTCCTACGAGCAGTACTTC; CDR3: CASSLRGAVSYEQYF
V: TRBV6-5; size: .; D: .; J: TRBJ1-3; DNA: TGTGCCAGCACCGGCACAGGCGGAACTGGAAACACCATATATTTT; CDR3: CASTGTGGTGNTIYF
V: TRBV27; size: .; D: .; J: TRBJ2-1; DNA: TGTGCCAGCAGTTACGGACTGTTCTCCTACAATGAGCAGTTCTTC; CDR3: CASSYGLFSYNEQFF
V: TRBV15; size: .; D: .; J: TRBJ1-1; DNA: TGTGCCACCAGCAAATCGACTAGAGTGAACACTGAAGCTTTCTTT; CDR3: CATSKSTRVNTEAFF
V: TRBV9; size: .; D: TRBD1; J: TRBJ1-6; DNA: TGTGCCAGCAGCGTAGATCCGGGACAGATGAATTCACCCCTCCACTTT; CDR3: CASSVDPGQMNSPLHF
V: TRBV19; size: .; D: .; J: TRBJ1-5; DNA: TGTGCCAGTAGTATAGTGGGCAGTTATAGCAATCAGCCCCAGCATTTT; CDR3: CASSIVGSYSNQPQHF
V: TRBV9; size: .; D: .; J: TRBJ1-5; DNA: TGTGCCAGCAGCGTAGGGGGAGCCAGCAATCAGCCCCAGCATTTT; CDR3: CASSVGGASNQPQHF
V: TRBV29-1; size: .; D: TRBD2; J: TRBJ2-7; DNA: TGCAGCGTTGTGTCAGTTATAGCGGGAGCGGTATTCTACGAGCAGTACTTC; CDR3: CSVVSVIAGAVFYEQYF
V: TRBV14; size: few; D: .; J: TRBJ2-2; DNA: TGTGCCAGCAGCCGGCTTCGCTCAGGGGCGACCGGGGAGCTGTTTTTT; CDR3: CASSRLRSGATGELFF
V: TRBV5-5; size: .; D: TRBD1; J: TRBJ2-1; DNA: TGTGCCAGCAGCTGGGGACAGGTTCTTTTTTACAATGAGCAGTTCTTC; CDR3: CASSWGQVLFYNEQFF
V: TRBV2; size: .; D: TRBD1; J: TRBJ1-5; DNA: TGTGCCAGCAGGGGACAGGGGGATGAGCCCCAGCATTTT; CDR3: CASRGQGDEPQHF
V: TRBV3-1/TRBV3-2; size: .; D: .; J: TRBJ2-2; DNA: TGTGCCAGCAGCCAAGTTGCAGGGTCGGGCACCGGGGAGCTGTTTTTT; CDR3: CASSQVAGSGTGELFF
V: TRBV6-6; size: few; D: .; J: TRBJ1-5; DNA: TGTGCCAGCAGTTACTCGCGGGGGGGCAATCAGCCCCAGCATTTT; CDR3: CASSYSRGGNQPQHF
V: TRBV5-4; size: few; D: .; J: TRBJ2-7; DNA: TGTGCCAGCAGCTTGCCCGACAGAAGCGAGCAGTACTTC; CDR3: CASSLPDRSEQYF
V: TRBV7-9; size: .; D: TRBD2; J: TRBJ2-5; DNA: TGTGCCAGCAGCTTAGCTCGGACTAGCGGGAATCAAGAGACCCAGTACTTC; CDR3: CASSLARTSGNQETQYF
V: TRBV5-6; size: .; D: .; J: TRBJ2-5; DNA: TGTGCCAGCAGCCCCGGGGGAGAGACCCAGTACTTC; CDR3: CASSPGGETQYF
V: TRBV2; size: .; D: TRBD2; J: TRBJ2-5; DNA: TGTGCCAGCAGAAGCGGGGGGGCCTTGGAGACCCAGTACTTC; CDR3: CASRSGGALETQYF
V: TRBV5-1; size: once; D: .; J: TRBJ2-5; DNA: TGCGCCAGCAGCTTGGAACTGTCGACCCAGTACTTC; CDR3: CASSLELSTQYF
V: TRBV9; size: .; D: .; J: TRBJ2-3; DNA: TGTGCCAGCAGCTTCGGACTCTTAGATACGCAGTATTTT; CDR3: CASSFGLLDTQYF
V: TRBV5-8; size: .; D: .; J: TRBJ2-7; DNA: TGTGCCAGCAGCTTGGCCCAGGCCTTATACTACGAGCAGTACTTC; CDR3: CASSLAQALYYEQYF
V: TRBV2; size: .; D: TRBD1; J: TRBJ2-3; DNA: TGTGCCAGCGGAGACCGGGACAGGGGGACAGATACGCAGTATTTT; CDR3: CASGDRDRGTDTQYF
V: TRBV5-1; size: .; D: .; J: TRBJ1-1; DNA: TGCGCCAGCAGGTCGTTTGGAGTATCGAACACTGAAGCTTTCTTT; CDR3: CASRSFGVSNTEAFF
V: TRBV6-6; size: .; D: TRBD2; J: TRBJ2-1; DNA: TGTGCCAGCAGCCCCCTAGCGGGAGGAAATGAGCAGTTCTTC; CDR3: CASSPLAGGNEQFF
V: TRBV5-4; size: .; D: .; J: TRBJ1-4; DNA: TGTGCCAGCAGCGCACGGGGTTGGCCTAATGAAAAACTGTTTTTT; CDR3: CASSARGWPNEKLFF
V: TRBV6-5; size: .; D: .; J: TRBJ1-2; DNA: TGTGCCAGCAGTTATTCGGCAGGGAACTATGGCTACACCTTC; CDR3: CASSYSAGNYGYTF
V: TRBV30; size: .; D: .; J: TRBJ1-2; DNA: TGTGCCTGGAGTGTACTTGGTAATGGCTACACCTTC; CDR3: CAWSVLGNGYTF
V: TRBV29-1; size: .; D: TRBD1; J: TRBJ1-4; DNA: TGCAGCGTTGGACAGGGATCGTATGAAAAACTGTTTTTT; CDR3: CSVGQGSYEKLFF
V: TRBV4-1; size: few; D: .; J: TRBJ1-5; DNA: TGCGCCAGCAGCCATGGAACGGACAGTCTCAATCAGCCCCAGCATTTT; CDR3: CASSHGTDSLNQPQHF
V: TRBV18; size: .; D: .; J: TRBJ2-7; DNA: TGTGCCAGCTCAAAAGAGGTCTCCTACGAGCAGTACTTC; CDR3: CASSKEVSYEQYF
V: TRBV10-1; size: .; D: TRBD2; J: TRBJ2-3; DNA: TGCGCCAGCAGTAAGCGGGGGGACGGTGGAGATACGCAGTATTTT; CDR3: CASSKRGDGGDTQYF
V: TRBV28; size: .; D: .; J: TRBJ1-5; DNA: TGTGCCAGCAGTCTCCCAACCTGGGGGGGCCGGCAGCCCCAGCATTTT; CDR3: CASSLPTWGGRQPQHF
V: TRBV15; size: .; D: .; J: TRBJ1-1; DNA: TGTGCCACCAGCAGAGGAACCAGTAACACTGAAGCTTTCTTT; CDR3: CATSRGTSNTEAFF
V: TRBV18; size: .; D: .; J: TRBJ1-4; DNA: TGTGCCAGCTCACAGGGGGCAACTAATGAAAAACTGTTTTTT; CDR3: CASSQGATNEKLFF
V: TRBV3-1/TRBV3-2; size: once; D: TRBD2; J: TRBJ2-3; DNA: TGTGCCAGCAGCCGACTAGCGGGGGGGTCGTCGGATACGCAGTATTTT; CDR3: CASSRLAGGSSDTQYF
V: TRBV7-9; size: .; D: .; J: TRBJ2-7; DNA: TGTGCCAGCAGCCCCCCAGCGGCCTACGAGCAGTACTTC; CDR3: CASSPPAAYEQYF
V: TRBV10-1; size: .; D: TRBD1; J: TRBJ2-7; DNA: TGCGCCAGCAGTGGAAATTATGGGACAGGGGTCTCCTACGAGCAGTACTTC; CDR3: CASSGNYGTGVSYEQYF
V: TRBV4-2; size: .; D: TRBD1; J: TRBJ1-1; DNA: TGTGCCAGCAGCCCCGGGACAGGGGGCGTTAGTGAAGCTTTCTTT; CDR3: CASSPGTGGVSEAFF
V: TRBV24-1; size: once; D: .; J: TRBJ1-3; DNA: TGTGCCACCAGTGAACCAGTACAGTTTTACTCTGGAAACACCATATATTTT; CDR3: CATSEPVQFYSGNTIYF
V: TRBV27; size: .; D: TRBD1; J: TRBJ2-6; DNA: TGTGCCAGCAGTGTACAGGGGTTTGGGGCCAACGTCCTGACTTTC; CDR3: CASSVQGFGANVLTF
V: TRBV3-1/TRBV3-2; size: .; D: TRBD1; J: TRBJ2-7; DNA: TGTGCCAGCAGCCAAGAGGGAGAGGGGGCACCCTACTACGAGCAGTACTTC; CDR3: CASSQEGEGAPYYEQYF
V: TRBV25-1; size: .; D: TRBD1; J: TRBJ2-3; DNA: TGTGCCAGCAAGCCGGGACAGGGGGAGACAGATACGCAGTATTTT; CDR3: CASKPGQGETDTQYF
V: TRBV11-2; size: .; D: .; J: TRBJ2-1; DNA: TGTGCCAGCAGCTTAGACCGTGAGCAGTTCTTC; CDR3: CASSLDREQFF
V: TRBV6-5; size: .; D: .; J: TRBJ1-2; DNA: TGTGCCAGCAGTTACTCGACAGTTACAGTGAGGAAAGGCTACACCTTC; CDR3: CASSYSTVTVRKGYTF